The rows below give T cell receptor beta chains drawn from one sample of a study of CD8+CD57+ T cells in acquired aplastic anemia. TCRdb re-analysed the reads in MiXCR, keeping a single row per CDR3 protein. Among approximately 220,000 distinct CDR3 sequences listed, more than 40% were seen once. Sequencing was carried out using sorted CD4+, CD8+, or CD8+CD57+ T cells (not recorded which) from PBMCs. All receptors come from a human donor with aplastic anemia. The CDR3 runs from the conserved cysteine through the conserved F or W. The D gene is left open where the match is weak. Clone size is shown for a subset of rows, as once, few, many or a class of expanded clone.

abundance	v_gene	d_gene	j_gene	CDR3nt	CDR3aa
many	TRBV7-9	-	TRBJ2-1	TGTGCCAGTGCGAGGGCTGGTACCTACAATGAGCAGTTCTTC	CASARAGTYNEQFF
few	TRBV5-8	TRBD1	TRBJ2-3	TGTGCCAGCAGCCTTGGACAGGGGGCCAACACAGATACGCAGTATTTT	CASSLGQGANTDTQYF
-	TRBV20-1	TRBD2	TRBJ2-7	TGCAGCTCTTGGGGGGAGGGCGGCGAGCAGTACTTC	CSSWGEGGEQYF
many	TRBV7-2	-	TRBJ1-5	TGTGCCAGCAGCCTCGGGCCGAATCAGCCCCAGCATTTT	CASSLGPNQPQHF
-	TRBV10-3	-	TRBJ1-1	TGTGCCATCAGTGAGCAGGGATTGAACACTGAAGCTTTCTTT	CAISEQGLNTEAFF
-	TRBV29-1	-	TRBJ2-7	TGCAGCGTTGTGCGACTGGAGGACTACGAGCAGTACTTC	CSVVRLEDYEQYF
-	TRBV6-4	TRBD2	TRBJ2-3	TGTGCCAGCAGTGAGGGACTAACTAGCACAGATACGCAGTATTTT	CASSEGLTSTDTQYF
-	TRBV11-3	-	TRBJ1-1	TGTGCCAGCAGCTTCGCGGGCTCCAATGAGCAGGCTTTCTTT	CASSFAGSNEQAFF
many	TRBV12-3/TRBV12-4	-	TRBJ2-1	TGTGCCAGCAGTTTACCCGCTTTCGGAGATGAGCAGTTCTTC	CASSLPAFGDEQFF
-	TRBV6-1	-	TRBJ2-4	TGTGCCAGCAAGACTCGGGTAGCCAAAAACATTCAGTACTTC	CASKTRVAKNIQYF
-	TRBV27	-	TRBJ2-7	TGTGCCAGCAGTCCCACGACTAATCCGATCTACGAGCAGTACTTC	CASSPTTNPIYEQYF
-	TRBV7-9	TRBD1	TRBJ2-3	TGTGCCAGCAGCTTCGGGACAGCTTCTAGCACAGATACGCAGTATTTT	CASSFGTASSTDTQYF
many	TRBV10-3	TRBD1	TRBJ2-2	TGTGCCATCAGGAACCCGGGACAGGGGGCGGGCGGGGAGCTGTTTTTT	CAIRNPGQGAGGELFF
-	TRBV20-1	-	TRBJ1-2	TGCAGTGCTAGAGCAGAGGACAATGATGGCTACACCTTC	CSARAEDNDGYTF
-	TRBV20-1	TRBD2	TRBJ2-1	TGCAGTGCTAGACTAGCGGGAGACCGTAATGAGCAGTTCTTC	CSARLAGDRNEQFF
-	TRBV19	-	TRBJ2-1	TGTGCCACCAGCGCTACTAGCACCTACAATGAGCAGTTCTTC	CATSATSTYNEQFF
many	TRBV10-1	TRBD2	TRBJ2-7	TGCGCCAGCAGTCCTACAGCGGGAGCCCCCTACGAGCAGTACTTC	CASSPTAGAPYEQYF
-	TRBV4-1	-	TRBJ2-1	TGCGCCAGCAGCCAAGATCCTTCGGGGGGCTCCTACAATGAGCAGCTCTTC	CASSQDPSGGSYNEQLF
many	TRBV12-3/TRBV12-4	-	TRBJ1-5	TGTGCCAGCAGTTTTTGGGGGGAAGACAATCAGCCCCAGCATTTT	CASSFWGEDNQPQHF
once	TRBV6-4	-	TRBJ1-6	TGTGCCAGCAGCGTATGGTGCTCCTATAATTCACCCCTCCACTTT	CASSVWCSYNSPLHF
-	TRBV6-1	-	TRBJ1-2	TGTGCCAGCAGTGCGGGGACGGTAGCTAACTATGGCTACACCTTC	CASSAGTVANYGYTF
few	TRBV30	-	TRBJ1-5	TGTGCCTGGAGTGAACAGGGACCCTCCTATCAGCCCCAGCATTTT	CAWSEQGPSYQPQHF
-	TRBV9	TRBD1	TRBJ1-2	TGTGCCAGCAGCGGTAGAGGGGACAGGCGCCCCGGTGGCTACACCTTC	CASSGRGDRRPGGYTF
once	TRBV7-9	TRBD2	TRBJ2-3	TGTGCCAGCAGCACAGCTAGCGGGAGGCCAAATCTATCAGATACGCAGTATTTT	CASSTASGRPNLSDTQYF
many	TRBV7-2	-	TRBJ1-6	TGTGCCAGCAGCTTGAGGGGGGCCGATTACGGGCGTAATTCACCCCTCCACTTT	CASSLRGADYGRNSPLHF
few	TRBV2	TRBD1	TRBJ1-6	TGTGCCAGCAGGGAGACAGGGGAGGATTCACCCCTCCACTTT	CASRETGEDSPLHF
many	TRBV7-8	-	TRBJ1-2	TGTGCCAGCAGCCCCAGGACCGCGAACTATGGCTACACCTTC	CASSPRTANYGYTF
-	TRBV25-1	-	TRBJ1-6	TGTGCCAGCAGTGACCGGGACACTTCACCCCTCCACTTT	CASSDRDTSPLHF
-	TRBV15	TRBD2	TRBJ2-7	TGTGCCACCAGCAGAGGGGGGGGTAGCTCCTACGAGCAGTACTTC	CATSRGGGSSYEQYF
-	TRBV7-9	TRBD1	TRBJ1-6	TGTGCCAGCAGCTTCGATGGACAGGATTATTCACCCCTCCACTTT	CASSFDGQDYSPLHF
few	TRBV7-9	-	TRBJ2-7	TGTGCCAGCACCTCTGGCTCACTCTCCTCCTACGAGCAGTACTTC	CASTSGSLSSYEQYF
-	TRBV5-1	TRBD1	TRBJ2-1	TGCGCCAGCAGCCGGGACAGGGTAGGGAATGAGCAGTTCTTC	CASSRDRVGNEQFF
-	TRBV15	-	TRBJ2-1	TGTGCCACCAGCAGAGATCGTAGGGCTAGCTTCTCCAATGAGCAGTTCTTC	CATSRDRRASFSNEQFF
-	TRBV7-9	TRBD1	TRBJ1-6	TGTGCCAGCAGCTTTCGGGACAGTAATTCACCCCTCCACTTT	CASSFRDSNSPLHF
-	TRBV2	-	TRBJ2-7	TGTGCCAGCAGTGAACTACAGACCTACGAGCAGTACTTC	CASSELQTYEQYF
few	TRBV19	-	TRBJ2-5	TGTGCCAGTAGTTTGGGACCTGGCAGTCAGGAGACCCAGTACTTC	CASSLGPGSQETQYF
-	TRBV27	TRBD2	TRBJ2-3	TGTGCCAGCAGCCGCGGGACTAGCGGCTACACAGATACGCAGTATTTT	CASSRGTSGYTDTQYF
-	TRBV2	TRBD1	TRBJ2-7	TGTGCCAGCAGTGAAGCGCCTGACAGGGCCTTTAACTACGAGCAGTACTTC	CASSEAPDRAFNYEQYF
few	TRBV15	-	TRBJ1-6	TGTGCCACCAGCAGATCCCCGGATTCACCCCTCCACTTT	CATSRSPDSPLHF
-	TRBV7-9	-	TRBJ1-2	TGTGCCAGCAGCTTAGGGGGGCTAATTTATGGCTACACCTTC	CASSLGGLIYGYTF